The rows below give T cell receptor beta chains drawn from one sample of a study of blood T cell repertoires in COVID-19. Assay: immunoSEQ multiplex PCR; the TCRdb copy retains only in-frame clones and omits some. This sample has around 140,000 clones, with 88% found just once. Sequencing was performed on peripheral blood. These receptors were taken from a man in his sixties or seventies with active COVID-19. Both conserved end residues are part of each CDR3. A D gene is named only where the DNA matches it firmly. Not every row has a clone size; where given, it reads once, few, many or a size class.

size,V,J,D,CDR3,DNA
few,TRBV6-5,TRBJ2-7,TRBD1,CATRGTGGYEQYF,TGTGCCACAAGGGGGACAGGGGGCTACGAGCAGTACTTC
-,TRBV5-4,TRBJ2-1,TRBD2,CASSRRTSGAYNEQFF,TGTGCCAGCAGCCGCCGGACTAGCGGGGCTTACAATGAGCAGTTCTTC
-,TRBV5-1,TRBJ2-7,TRBD1,CASSLGGQGAYEQYF,TGCGCCAGCAGCTTGGGCGGACAGGGGGCCTACGAGCAGTACTTC
-,TRBV30,TRBJ2-7,TRBD2,CAWSVLAGGTYEQYF,TGTGCCTGGAGTGTACTAGCGGGGGGTACCTACGAGCAGTACTTC
-,TRBV18,TRBJ1-2,TRBD1,CASSPGTEYGYTF,TGTGCCAGCTCACCAGGGACAGAGTATGGCTACACCTTC
-,TRBV2,TRBJ1-6,TRBD1,CASSQNRGSYNSPLHF,TGTGCCAGCAGTCAAAACAGGGGTTCCTATAATTCACCCCTCCACTTT
-,TRBV19,TRBJ1-1,-,CASSIEPAGAVNTEAFF,TGTGCCAGTAGTATAGAGCCCGCTGGGGCGGTGAACACTGAAGCTTTCTTT
-,TRBV10-3,TRBJ1-4,TRBD1,CAISESKEQGGEKLFF,TGTGCCATCAGTGAGTCGAAGGAACAGGGGGGTGAAAAACTGTTTTTT
-,TRBV5-4,TRBJ1-2,-,CASSLVGGLYGYTF,TGTGCCAGCAGCTTGGTTGGAGGGCTCTATGGCTACACCTTC
-,TRBV13,TRBJ2-7,TRBD2,CASSLEGLAGVYEQYF,TGTGCCAGCAGCTTAGAGGGCCTAGCGGGAGTGTACGAGCAGTACTTC
once,TRBV5-1,TRBJ2-7,-,CASRVGERLSYEQYF,TGCGCCAGCAGAGTGGGAGAGAGGCTTTCCTACGAGCAGTACTTC
once,TRBV28,TRBJ1-4,-,CATVSAINEKLFF,TGTGCCACCGTAAGCGCTATTAATGAAAAACTGTTTTTT
-,TRBV28,TRBJ2-7,TRBD1,CASSLIRDRGYEQYF,TGTGCCAGCAGTTTAATACGGGACAGGGGATACGAGCAGTACTTC
-,TRBV6-2/TRBV6-3,TRBJ1-1,-,CASSESTLEAFF,TGTGCCAGCAGTGAGTCAACCCTGGAAGCTTTCTTT
-,TRBV10-3,TRBJ2-3,TRBD1,CAIRGTGSDTQYF,TGTGCCATCAGGGGGACAGGGTCAGATACGCAGTATTTT
-,TRBV27,TRBJ2-7,-,CASSLRVGDMTYEQYF,TGTGCCAGCAGTTTAAGGGTTGGGGACATGACCTACGAGCAGTACTTC
few,TRBV19,TRBJ2-1,-,CASSGLNEQFF,TGTGCCAGTAGCGGTCTCAATGAGCAGTTCTTC
-,TRBV19,TRBJ2-7,TRBD2,CASSIDLAGVKEQYF,TGTGCCAGTAGTATCGACCTAGCGGGAGTAAAGGAGCAGTACTTC
-,TRBV27,TRBJ2-5,-,CASPEAQYF,TGTGCCTCCCCGGAGGCCCAGTACTTC
-,TRBV19,TRBJ2-5,TRBD1,CASSLTGGTQYF,TGTGCCAGTAGTCTTACAGGGGGGACCCAGTACTTC
-,TRBV20-1,TRBJ2-7,-,CSALTAYEQYF,TGCAGTGCTTTGACTGCTTACGAGCAGTACTTC
-,TRBV28,TRBJ2-5,-,CASSGTRVTQYF,TGTGCCAGCAGTGGAACGCGGGTGACCCAGTACTTC
-,TRBV19,TRBJ2-2,-,CASSVEGRTGELFF,TGTGCCAGTAGTGTGGAGGGCCGGACCGGGGAGCTGTTTTTT
-,TRBV6-1,TRBJ2-7,-,CASSEAISVVPLREQYF,TGTGCCAGCAGTGAAGCAATCTCGGTCGTTCCCCTACGGGAGCAGTACTTC
-,TRBV3-1/TRBV3-2,TRBJ1-5,TRBD1,CASSLLPGQGSQPQHF,TGTGCCAGCAGCTTACTGCCGGGACAGGGGTCTCAGCCCCAGCATTTT
-,TRBV13,TRBJ2-7,TRBD2,CASTREGSYEQYF,TGTGCCAGCACCCGGGAGGGATCCTACGAGCAGTACTTC
-,TRBV30,TRBJ2-5,-,CAWTLGSPRGTQYF,TGTGCCTGGACCCTCGGTTCACCCAGGGGGACCCAGTACTTC
-,TRBV7-9,TRBJ2-1,TRBD2,CASSLALAGLLNEQFF,TGTGCCAGCAGCTTAGCTCTAGCGGGACTTCTTAATGAGCAGTTCTTC
-,TRBV6-5,TRBJ2-2,TRBD2,CASSETSGITGELFF,TGTGCCAGCAGCGAGACTAGCGGGATAACCGGGGAGCTGTTTTTT
-,TRBV6-5,TRBJ2-1,TRBD1,CASSRQGFFRDEQFF,TGTGCCAGCAGCCGACAGGGGTTTTTTCGGGATGAGCAGTTCTTC